The sequence of this T cell receptor beta chain was determined in a study of response to subunit inactivated influenza vaccine listed by TCRdb under 2018. Turning to the overall study: The study used deep quantitative T cell receptor repertoire profiling to track responses to a trivalent subunit inactivated influenza vaccine.

This clonotype was seen only a few times. Its antigen is not yet known. The input lacks base qualities; no much larger clone sits a single base away. The germline V end is reduced by 2 bases and the J end by 5 bases; junction bases left unmatched: 0. The germline V gene sets CDR1 to SQVTM and CDR2 to ANQGSEA. CDR3 length: 12 amino acids, cysteine to phenylalanine. Just the 36-base CDR3 DNA is kept, in frame starting at base 1. Libraries were prepared through RT-PCR. The run used an Illumina HiSeq 2500. The public reads were run again by TCRdb, first through fastp at Q25 and then through MiXCR, and only productive beta chains were kept. One record per CDR3 amino acid sequence lists the most common genes and DNA. For this sample the table gives around 540,000 distinct CDR3 sequences, of which 12% were detected only once. The top ten constitute about a tenth of the sample. What the research found in general, with its limitations: According to the authors, only a limited number of new T cells may be recruited by each seasonal influenza vaccination.

The receptor was isolated from a man aged 45 to 65 who received an inactivated influenza vaccine. Donor details come from another sample of the same person, matched by shared clones. The starting material was PBMCs from blood, obtained on the day of vaccination. The receptor chain draws on TRBV29-1 and TRBJ2-1; 7 of the junction bases match TRBD2. The nucleotides read TGCAGCGTTGAACTAGCGGACAATGAGCAGTTCTTC. Its protein reads: CSVELADNEQFF.